These 24 T cell receptor beta chains came from one sample sequenced in a study of blood T cells in healthy people across ages. Combining a sample-barcoded 5' primer with a J-beta primer mix, a second PCR ran for about 6 to 12 cycles. One entry per CDR3 protein, called by TCRdb with MiXCR from the 5' RACE reads. This repertoire shows 1.5 million to 2 million distinct CDR3 sequences, 30% to 40% found once; its top ten account for roughly 23%. Sequenced sample: blood. Receptors originate from a human donor in good health.

This clonotype has a handful of counts. The J gene is TRBJ2-3, the V gene TRBV6-2 or TRBV6-3, with a tentative D call TRBD1 (6 bases). CDR1 is MNHEY and CDR2 is SVGEGT in the germline V gene. Deletions cut 8 bases from V and 2 bases from J, with 17 bases between. This CDR3 is 15 amino acids long. CDR3 in amino acids: CASLPLGAITDTQYF. The CDR3 DNA reads as TGTGCCAGCCTCCCCCTGGGGGCCATCACAGATACGCAGTATTTT.

CDR3 coding DNA: TGTGCCAGCAGTTTTGGGAGGGGAAATGGCTACACCTTC. Its protein is CASSFGRGNGYTF. The gene calls are TRBV12-3 or TRBV12-4 and TRBJ1-2; perhaps TRBD1 as D (5 bases). This CDR3 region has 13 residues. V was cut by 3 bases and J by 6 bases, with 11 bases left in between.

The CDR3 bases are TGTGCCAGCAGCTTAGCGAATTTAGCGAACTACGAGCAGTACTTC. This translates into CASSLANLANYEQYF. V and J are TRBV7-2 and TRBJ2-4; possible D gene TRBD2, 5 bases. The last part of the DNA fits TRBJ2-7 better; the J call may be wrong. Germline assignment: CDR1 SGHTA and CDR2 FQGNSA. CDR3 length: 15 residues.

The chain joins TRBV7-2 to TRBJ2-5; D is perhaps TRBD1 (6 bases). There are 16 residues in the CDR3. V lost 1 base and J 1 base, leaving 13 bases between the germline ends. Germline V gives CDR1 SGHTA, CDR2 FQGNSA. The CDR3 loop is CASSLGSMTGQETQYF. CDR3 nucleotides: TGTGCCAGCAGCTTAGGTTCCATGACAGGCCAAGAGACCCAGTACTTC.

The chain employs TRBV6-2 or TRBV6-3 and TRBJ2-5; D ambiguous. Germline loops: CDR1 MNHEY, CDR2 SVGEGT. V was shortened by 6 bases and J by 10 bases, with 15 bases between the two germline ends. The CDR3 length is 12 residues. CDR3 protein: CASSTPGGDQYF. Written as DNA, the CDR3 is TGTGCCAGCAGCACCCCGGGTGGGGACCAGTACTTC.

This clonotype showed up just once. The chain links TRBV2 to TRBJ2-1, with 10 bases lining up with TRBD2. With V trimmed by 6 bases and J by 3 bases, 5 bases remained unmatched. Per the germline V gene, CDR1 is SNHLY and CDR2 is FYNNEI. This CDR3 region has 15 residues. The CDR3 region has the DNA TGTGCCAGCAGCTCCGGGACTAGCGACTACAATGAGCAGTTCTTC. It yields the protein CASSSGTSDYNEQFF.

The chain combines TRBV4-1 with TRBJ1-1, with D perhaps matching TRBD1 (6 bases). Germline V gene sequence: CDR1 MGHRA, CDR2 YSYEKL. V was clipped by 4 bases and J by 1 base, with 13 bases between them. This CDR3 contains 15 residues. CDR3 region: CASSPPDRANTEAFF. The CDR3 region has the DNA TGCGCCAGCAGCCCTCCGGACAGAGCGAACACTGAAGCTTTCTTT.

The J gene is TRBJ1-2, the V gene TRBV6-2 or TRBV6-3; maybe TRBD1 (5 bases). The V end was cut by 7 bases, the J end by 2 bases, with 17 bases between. The CDR3 has 15 residues. The germline gives CDR1 MNHEY, CDR2 SVGEGT. Here the CDR3 reads CASTARWTTNYGYTF. For the CDR3, the DNA is TGTGCCAGCACCGCTAGATGGACAACCAACTATGGCTACACCTTC.

V usage is TRBV7-9 and J usage is TRBJ1-5, with D maybe TRBD1 (6 bases). The CDR3 runs 15 residues. Trimming shortened V by 5 bases and J by 9 bases, and 20 bases separated the two germline ends. Germline CDR1 is SEHNR and CDR2 is FQNEAQ (reference sequence). The CDR3 loop is CASSGGAEAARPQHF. DNA for the CDR3: TGTGCCAGCAGCGGGGGGGCGGAGGCCGCGAGGCCCCAGCATTTT.

This clonotype has more than one count but fewer than ten. The chain employs TRBV20-1 and TRBJ1-2; D unclear. Trimming cost V 5 bases and J 0 bases, with 10 bases left between them. Germline values: CDR1 DFQATT, CDR2 SNEGSKA (reference sequence). CDR3 length equals 13 residues. The CDR3 here is CSAVVASNYGYTF. CDR3 DNA: TGCAGTGCTGTGGTAGCCTCTAACTATGGCTACACCTTC.

The rearrangement uses TRBV5-1 and TRBJ2-1, with a tentative D call TRBD1 (6 bases). The germline CDR1 and CDR2 sequences are SGHRS and YFSETQ. V lost 4 bases, J lost 2 bases, and 19 bases lay in between. CDR3 length equals 17 residues. The CDR3 loop reads CASSPSGQFITYNEQFF. The DNA for the CDR3 is TGCGCCAGCAGCCCCTCTGGACAGTTTATAACCTACAATGAGCAGTTCTTC. The variable domain in full, completed from reference TRBV5-1 and TRBJ2-1, reads KAGVTQTPRYLIKTRGQQVTLSCSPISGHRSVSWYQQTPGQGLQFLFEYFSETQRNKGNFPGRFSGRQFSNSRSEMNVSTLELGDSALYLCASSPSGQFITYNEQFFGPGTRLTVL.

This sequence joins TRBV5-1 and TRBJ2-2; 10 bases align to TRBD1. Germline CDR1 and CDR2: SGHRS and YFSETQ. V trimming: 3 bases; J trimming: 6 bases; junction bases outside the gene matches: 14. CDR3 length: 18 residues. The CDR3 spells CASSYPRDRGGAAGELFF. Here the CDR3 DNA reads TGCGCCAGCAGCTACCCCCGGGACAGGGGAGGAGCCGCCGGGGAGCTGTTTTTT.

The CDR3 sequence is CSGRTNTEAFF. The DNA of the CDR3 is TGCAGCGGCAGGACAAACACTGAAGCTTTCTTT. J is TRBJ1-1 and V is TRBV29-1, with D tentatively TRBD1 (5 bases). Trimming removed 7 bases at V and 2 bases at J, with 8 bases between. Germline CDR1 and CDR2: SQVTM and ANQGSEA. CDR3 size: 11 residues. Full variable domain (outside the CDR3, taken from reference TRBV29-1 and TRBJ1-1): SAVISQKPSRDICQRGTSLTIQCQVDSQVTMMFWYRQQPGQSLTLIATANQGSEATYESGFVIDKFPISRPNLTFSTLTVSNMSPEDSSIYLCSGRTNTEAFFGQGTRLTVV.

The sample holds many counts of this clonotype. The CDR3 loop reads CASSQPLGQAPHGYTF. The CDR3 nucleotides read TGCGCCAGCAGCCAACCCTTGGGACAGGCCCCTCATGGCTACACCTTC. The gene calls are TRBV4-1 and TRBJ1-2; 8 nucleotides align to TRBD1. J gave up 6 bases and V 2 bases, and 11 bases lay outside the gene matches. The CDR3 contains 16 residues. The V gene's germline CDR1 is MGHRA and CDR2 YSYEKL.

The chain combines TRBV29-1 with TRBJ1-1, with 8 bases that match TRBD1. V gave up 2 bases and J gave up 2 bases; unmatched junction bases: 4. Germline V gene sequence: CDR1 SQVTM, CDR2 ANQGSEA. This CDR3 comprises 14 residues. The CDR3 DNA reads TGCAGCGTTGAAAACAGGGGGGGTAACACTGAAGCTTTCTTT. It encodes CSVENRGGNTEAFF.

CDR3 sequence (DNA): TGTGCCAGCAGAACTGACCGAGACTCCTACGAGCAGTACTTC. Translating it yields CASRTDRDSYEQYF. The chain is built from TRBV6-5 and TRBJ2-7; D remains ambiguous. Trimming left V 6 bases short and J 0 bases short, with 12 bases between. This CDR3 has 14 residues. Germline CDR1 reads MNHEY; CDR2 reads SVGAGI.

V is TRBV5-1 and J is TRBJ2-1, with 10 bases matching TRBD1. V dropped 9 bases and J dropped 7; count of bases not matched to a gene: 10. There are 14 residues in the CDR3. CDR1 is SGHRS and CDR2 is YFSETQ in the germline V gene. This CDR3 is CATTRDRGVNEQFF. CDR3 nucleotide sequence: TGCGCCACCACCCGGGACAGGGGAGTTAATGAGCAGTTCTTC.

This chain connects TRBV5-5 to TRBJ1-4, with 7 bases that match TRBD1. The CDR3 is made up of 15 amino acids. Germline loops: CDR1 SGHKS, CDR2 YYEKEE (reference sequence). Losses at the gene ends were 4 bases for V and 5 bases for J; bases not matched to a gene: 8. The CDR3 bases are TGTGCCAGCAGCCATCTGACAGGGAAAAATGAAAAACTGTTTTTT. This gives the protein CASSHLTGKNEKLFF.

The chain links TRBV5-1 to TRBJ1-2; D gene uncertain. V dropped 0 bases and J dropped 4 bases, with 10 bases sitting between them. The CDR3 covers 14 residues. Looked up from germline, CDR1 is SGHRS and CDR2 is YFSETQ. The CDR3: CASSLGPHAYGYTF. The CDR3 coding sequence is TGCGCCAGCAGCTTGGGCCCTCACGCCTATGGCTACACCTTC.

V gene TRBV20-1 combines with J gene TRBJ2-5; TRBD2 agrees at 13 bases. CDR1 and CDR2 (germline): DFQATT, SNEGSKA (reference sequence). The V segment lost 5 bases and the J segment 0 bases; nucleotides outside the gene matches: 6. The CDR3 spans 16 residues. CDR3 amino acids: CSALTSGGPYQETQYF. CDR3 bases: TGCAGTGCTTTGACTAGCGGGGGGCCCTACCAAGAGACCCAGTACTTC.

This sequence joins TRBV9 and TRBJ2-3; 7 bases map to TRBD1. J lost 2 bases, V lost 3 bases, and 6 bases had no gene match. The CDR3 sequence is 15 residues long. Per germline, CDR1 SGDLS and CDR2 YYNGEE. CDR3 in amino acids: CASSEQGTHTDTQYF. CDR3 in DNA: TGTGCCAGCAGCGAACAGGGGACCCACACAGATACGCAGTATTTT.

This chain links TRBV5-1 with TRBJ2-5; TRBD1 matches at 7 bases. This CDR3 spans 15 amino acids. V dropped 2 bases and J dropped 2; count of bases not matched to a gene: 6. CDR1 is SGHRS, CDR2 YFSETQ, per germline. CDR3 in amino acids: CASSFLPGQQETQYF. The CDR3 bases are TGCGCCAGCAGCTTTTTACCGGGACAGCAAGAGACCCAGTACTTC. Together with reference TRBV5-1 and TRBJ2-5, the CDR3 gives the full variable domain: KAGVTQTPRYLIKTRGQQVTLSCSPISGHRSVSWYQQTPGQGLQFLFEYFSETQRNKGNFPGRFSGRQFSNSRSEMNVSTLELGDSALYLCASSFLPGQQETQYFGPGTRLLVL.

The chain has TRBV5-6 and TRBJ2-7; 7 bases line up with TRBD2. The CDR3 is made up of 13 amino acids. CDR1 SGHDT and CDR2 YYEEEE come from the germline V gene. V was clipped by 6 bases and J by 3 bases; unmatched bases: 6. CDR3 coding DNA: TGTGCCAGCACCATCACTAGCGACTACGAGCAGTACTTC. The encoded protein is CASTITSDYEQYF.

The V call is TRBV6-1, the J call TRBJ1-5, with TRBD1 identical over 8 bases. Germline CDR1 MNHNS, CDR2 SASEGT. Germline trimming cut 2 bases from V and 2 bases from J; bases unmatched to any gene: 2. The CDR3 has 15 amino acids. CDR3 sequence (DNA): TGTGCCAGCAGTGAATGGGGACAGGGCAATCAGCCCCAGCATTTT. Protein sequence: CASSEWGQGNQPQHF.